The 19 T cell receptor beta chains below come from one sample, sequenced in a study of cytotoxic CD8 clonotypes in ibrutinib-treated CLL. The protocol was immunoSEQ multiplex PCR, while the TCRdb copy is restricted to in-frame clones and leaves out a portion. This sample has approximately 140,000 clones; approximately 89% occur once, and the top ten carry 9.5% to 14%. The sample was PBMCs, taken after 12 months of ibrutinib treatment. The receptor set was obtained from a human donor with chronic lymphocytic leukemia.

This clone has just a few counts. The V gene is TRBV27, the J gene TRBJ1-5, with D perhaps matching TRBD1 (6 bases). Germline V gene lookup returns CDR1 MNHEY and CDR2 SMNVEV (reference sequence). V was clipped by 1 base and J by 9 bases, with 13 bases between them. There are 14 residues in the CDR3. CDR3 region: CASSLYGGGRPQHF. In nucleotides, the CDR3 is TGTGCCAGCAGTTTATATGGGGGGGGCAGGCCCCAGCATTTT.

This chain links TRBV29-1 with TRBJ2-7; either TRBD1 or TRBD2 may fit D (5 bases each). The length of the CDR3 is 13 residues. Trimming stripped 2 bases from V and 9 bases from J, with 17 bases between. Germline V CDR1 and CDR2: SQVTM, ANQGSEA. Here the CDR3 DNA reads TGCAGCGTTGAATCCGGGACGGTAAAGTCGCAGTACTTC. Translated, it gives CSVESGTVKSQYF.

This clone was detected once. This chain connects TRBV29-1 to TRBJ1-1; 7 nucleotides line up with TRBD1. This CDR3 has 15 residues. Germline CDR1 SQVTM, CDR2 ANQGSEA. The junction had 9 bases not matched to a gene; V was cut back by 2 bases and J by 3 bases. The CDR3 region is CSVENHRGGHTEAFF. The CDR3 DNA sequence: TGCAGCGTTGAAAACCACAGGGGCGGTCACACTGAAGCTTTCTTT.

The chain has TRBV28 and TRBJ2-2; possibly TRBD2 for D (5 bases). V was clipped by 9 bases and J by 1 base, with 12 bases between them. This CDR3 region has 14 residues. Germline loops: CDR1 MDHEN, CDR2 SYDVKM. The CDR3 nucleotides read TGTGCCAGTACGGACGGAGGGAACACCGGGGAGCTGTTTTTT. Encoded protein: CASTDGGNTGELFF.

The chain couples TRBV5-1 to TRBJ2-1; no reliable D call. Germline CDR1 is SGHRS and CDR2 is YFSETQ. The CDR3 extends over 15 amino acids. V dropped 6 bases and J dropped 2 bases, with 15 bases sitting between them. The CDR3 bases are TGCGCCAGCATCATCGACTCCCGCCCCTACAATGAGCAGTTCTTC. This sequence encodes CASIIDSRPYNEQFF.

V gene TRBV9 combines with J gene TRBJ1-4, with TRBD1 identical over 8 bases. The J segment lost 8 bases and the V segment lost 3 bases, leaving 6 bases of the junction unmatched. CDR1 is SGDLS and CDR2 is YYNGEE in the germline V gene. CDR3 length: 14 amino acids. CDR3 bases: TGTGCCAGCAGCGCGCAGGGGGCAAGAGAAAAACTGTTTTTT. Protein sequence: CASSAQGAREKLFF.

The chain recombines TRBV19 with TRBJ1-1; 8 bases align to TRBD1. V lost 7 bases, J lost 3 bases, and 7 bases stayed unmatched. In germline, CDR1 is LNHDA, CDR2 SQIVND (reference sequence). The length of the CDR3 is 14 residues. In DNA, the CDR3 is TGTGCCAGTATCTCCTTGGACAGGGACACTGAAGCTTTCTTT. This gives the protein CASISLDRDTEAFF.

The chain has TRBV25-1 and TRBJ1-2; no clear D. V lost 3 bases and J 5 bases, leaving 13 bases between the germline ends. The CDR3 has 14 amino acids. Germline V gene sequence: CDR1 MGHDK, CDR2 SYGVNS. CDR3 in DNA: TGTGCCAGCAGTGACCCCACGCACTTGTATGGCTACACCTTC. Protein product: CASSDPTHLYGYTF.

V and J are TRBV27 and TRBJ2-1; 9 bases line up with TRBD2. V trimming: 4 bases; J trimming: 6 bases; junction bases outside the gene matches: 19. In germline, CDR1 is MNHEY, CDR2 SMNVEV (reference sequence). CDR3 length: 19 residues. For the CDR3, the DNA is TGTGCCAGCAGTTCGAACCGATTTCCTCCTAGCGGGAAAGGCAATGAGCAGTTCTTC. It codes for CASSSNRFPPSGKGNEQFF.

The CDR3 bases are TGTGCCAGCAGCTTACTTCGAGACGGGGAGCTGTTTTTT. Translating gives CASSLLRDGELFF. The rearrangement links TRBV7-3 to TRBJ2-2; D is uncertain. The CDR3 length is 13 residues. In germline, CDR1 is SGHTA, CDR2 FQGTGA. V lost 2 bases to trimming and J lost 7 bases, with 8 bases between them.

This rearrangement joins TRBV29-1 to TRBJ2-1, with D maybe TRBD1 (5 bases). Germline V CDR1 and CDR2: SQVTM, ANQGSEA. This CDR3 has 13 amino acids. The germline V and J ends were trimmed by 7 bases and 4 bases, with 14 bases remaining between them. CDR3 residues: CSGRQPVYNEQFF. In nucleotides, the CDR3 is TGCAGCGGAAGACAGCCAGTATACAATGAGCAGTTCTTC.

V is TRBV2 and J is TRBJ2-6; 7 nucleotides agree with TRBD2. CDR1 and CDR2 from the germline V gene are SNHLY and FYNNEI. Germline trimming cut 5 bases from V and 0 bases from J; bases unmatched to any gene: 10. This CDR3 comprises 18 residues. The CDR3 nucleotides are TGTGCCAGCAGTCCACCTTCGGGGAGGGGCTCTGGGGCCAACGTCCTGACTTTC. Its translation is CASSPPSGRGSGANVLTF.

This chain links TRBV19 with TRBJ2-7; 13 bases fit TRBD2. Unmatched junction bases numbered 9, after V lost 4 bases and J lost 12 bases. The CDR3 spans 14 residues. CDR1 and CDR2 from the germline V gene are LNHDA and SQIVND (reference sequence). CDR3 sequence (DNA): TGTGCCAGTAGTACACTACGGACTAGCGGGAGTCTGTACTTC. Amino acids: CASSTLRTSGSLYF.

The rearrangement joins TRBV6-1 to TRBJ2-7, with 7 bases that match TRBD1. The ends lost 2 bases at V and 7 bases at J; junction bases unmatched: 8. The CDR3 spans 14 residues. Germline V gene lookup returns CDR1 MNHNS and CDR2 SASEGT. The CDR3 sequence: CASSELGGSGEQYF. CDR3 DNA: TGTGCCAGCAGTGAACTAGGGGGCTCGGGGGAGCAGTACTTC.

This rearrangement joins TRBV20-1 to TRBJ2-1; tentative D call: TRBD2 (6 bases). This CDR3 is 8 amino acids long. The germline V and J ends were trimmed by 4 bases and 15 bases, with 7 bases remaining between them. The germline V gene has CDR1 DFQATT and CDR2 SNEGSKA (reference sequence). The CDR3 bases are TGCAGTGCTAACGGGAGGTTCTTC. Residues: CSANGRFF.

This chain uses TRBV2 with TRBJ2-7; D uncertain. The CDR3 contains 14 residues. CDR1 and CDR2 from the germline V gene are SNHLY and FYNNEI. V lost 4 bases and J 2 bases, leaving 12 bases between the germline ends. CDR3 residues: CASSGTAETYEQYF. DNA for the CDR3: TGTGCCAGCAGTGGTACAGCCGAAACCTACGAGCAGTACTTC.

The chain recombines TRBV5-4 with TRBJ2-1, with 7 bases identical to TRBD1. The junction had 3 bases not matched to a gene; V was cut back by 3 bases and J by 0 bases. The germline V gene encodes CDR1 SGHNT and CDR2 YYREEE (reference sequence). The length of the CDR3 is 15 residues. The CDR3 nucleotides are TGTGCCAGCAGCTCTGACAGGGCCTCCTACAATGAGCAGTTCTTC. This translates into CASSSDRASYNEQFF.

This clone was picked up one time. The V and J genes are TRBV5-5 and TRBJ2-7; D is possibly TRBD2 (5 bases). CDR1 and CDR2 from the germline V gene are SGHKS and YYEKEE (reference sequence). The V end was cut by 5 bases, the J end by 5 bases, with 8 bases between. The CDR3 has 11 amino acids. For the CDR3, the DNA is TGTGCCAGCAGGGAGGAAGACGAGCAGTACTTC. It specifies CASREEDEQYF.

J is TRBJ1-2 and V is TRBV6-6; 8 nucleotides align to TRBD1. CDR3 length equals 14 residues. The V and J ends lost 0 bases and 10 bases, in that order; junction bases with no gene match: 7. Germline assignment: CDR1 MNHNY and CDR2 SVGAGI (reference sequence). CDR3 sequence reads: CASSYSGQGPPYTF. The DNA of the CDR3 is TGTGCCAGCAGTTACTCCGGACAGGGTCCCCCCTACACCTTC.